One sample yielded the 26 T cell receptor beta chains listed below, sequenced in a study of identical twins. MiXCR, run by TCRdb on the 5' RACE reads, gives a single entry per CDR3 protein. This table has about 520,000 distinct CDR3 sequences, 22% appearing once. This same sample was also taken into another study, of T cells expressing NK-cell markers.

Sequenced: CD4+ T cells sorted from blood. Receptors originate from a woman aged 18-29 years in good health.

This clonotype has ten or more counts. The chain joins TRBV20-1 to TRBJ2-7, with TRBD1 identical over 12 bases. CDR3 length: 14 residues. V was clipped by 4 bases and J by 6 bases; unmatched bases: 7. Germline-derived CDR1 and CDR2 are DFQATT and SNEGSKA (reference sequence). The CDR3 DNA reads TGCAGTGCTAAACTGGGACAGGGGGCCGGCGAGCAGTACTTC. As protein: CSAKLGQGAGEQYF.

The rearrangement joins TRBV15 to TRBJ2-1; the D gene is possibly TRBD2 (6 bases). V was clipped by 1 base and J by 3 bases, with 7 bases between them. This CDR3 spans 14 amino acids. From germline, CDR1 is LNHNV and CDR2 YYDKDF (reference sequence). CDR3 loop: CATSRGGDYNEQFF. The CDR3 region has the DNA TGTGCCACCAGCAGAGGGGGGGACTACAATGAGCAGTTCTTC.

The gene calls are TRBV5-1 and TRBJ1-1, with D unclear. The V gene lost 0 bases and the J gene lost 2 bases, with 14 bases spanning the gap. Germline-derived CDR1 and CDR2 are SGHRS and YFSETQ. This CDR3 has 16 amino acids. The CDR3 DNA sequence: TGCGCCAGCAGCTTGGGATCTACCGGGGTTAACACTGAAGCTTTCTTT. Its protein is CASSLGSTGVNTEAFF.

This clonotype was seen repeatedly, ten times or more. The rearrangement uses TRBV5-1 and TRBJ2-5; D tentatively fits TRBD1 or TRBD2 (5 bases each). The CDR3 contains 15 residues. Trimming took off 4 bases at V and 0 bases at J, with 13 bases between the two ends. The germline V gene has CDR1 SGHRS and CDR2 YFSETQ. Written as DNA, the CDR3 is TGCGCCAGCAGCCCCACTTTGGGGGACCAAGAGACCCAGTACTTC. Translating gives CASSPTLGDQETQYF.

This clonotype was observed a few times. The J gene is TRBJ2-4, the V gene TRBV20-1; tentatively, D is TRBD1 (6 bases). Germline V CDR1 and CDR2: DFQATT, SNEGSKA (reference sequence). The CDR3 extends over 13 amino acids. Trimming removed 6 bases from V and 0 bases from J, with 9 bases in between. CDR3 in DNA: TGCAGTGCGGGGGCCTTAGCCAAAAACATTCAGTACTTC. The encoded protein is CSAGALAKNIQYF.

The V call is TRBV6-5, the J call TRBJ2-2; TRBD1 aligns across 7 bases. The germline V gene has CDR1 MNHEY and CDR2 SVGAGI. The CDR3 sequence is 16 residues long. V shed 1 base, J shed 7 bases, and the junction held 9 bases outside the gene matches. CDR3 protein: CASSYYPDRVGGELFF. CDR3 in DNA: TGTGCCAGCAGTTACTATCCCGACAGGGTTGGCGGGGAGCTGTTTTTT.

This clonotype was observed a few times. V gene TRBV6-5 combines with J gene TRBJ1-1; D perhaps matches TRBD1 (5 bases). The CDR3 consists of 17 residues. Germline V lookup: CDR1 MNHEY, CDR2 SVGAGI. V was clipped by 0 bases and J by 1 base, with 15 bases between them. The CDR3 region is CASSYSTKGRSNTEAFF. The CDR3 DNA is TGTGCCAGCAGTTACTCGACGAAGGGACGGTCGAACACTGAAGCTTTCTTT.

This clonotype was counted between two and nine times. The CDR3 region has the DNA TGTGCCAGCTCTGGAGGGGCGCTTCCCTACAATGAGCAGTTCTTC. It codes for CASSGGALPYNEQFF. The V and J genes are TRBV7-2 and TRBJ2-1, with D perhaps matching TRBD2 (6 bases). The length of the CDR3 is 15 residues. The germline V and J ends were trimmed by 8 bases and 2 bases, with 16 bases remaining between them. Germline CDR1 is SGHTA and CDR2 is FQGNSA.

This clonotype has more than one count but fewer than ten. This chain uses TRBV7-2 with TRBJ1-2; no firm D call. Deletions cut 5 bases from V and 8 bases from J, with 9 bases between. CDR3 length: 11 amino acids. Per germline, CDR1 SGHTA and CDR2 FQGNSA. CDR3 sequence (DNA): TGTGCCAGCAGCCCTGGGCGCGGCTACACCTTC. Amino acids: CASSPGRGYTF.

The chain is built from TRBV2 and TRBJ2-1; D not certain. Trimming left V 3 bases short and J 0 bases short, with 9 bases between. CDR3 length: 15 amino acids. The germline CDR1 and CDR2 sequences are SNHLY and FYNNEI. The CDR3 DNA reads TGTGCCAGCAGTGACGGCGGAAGCTCCTACAATGAGCAGTTCTTC. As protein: CASSDGGSSYNEQFF.

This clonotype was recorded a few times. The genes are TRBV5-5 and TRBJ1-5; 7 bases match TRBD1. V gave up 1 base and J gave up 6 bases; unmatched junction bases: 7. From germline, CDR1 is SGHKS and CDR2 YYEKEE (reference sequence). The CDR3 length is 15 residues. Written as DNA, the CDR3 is TGTGCCAGCAGCTTGTTTGAGACAGGGACTCAGCCCCAGCATTTT. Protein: CASSLFETGTQPQHF.

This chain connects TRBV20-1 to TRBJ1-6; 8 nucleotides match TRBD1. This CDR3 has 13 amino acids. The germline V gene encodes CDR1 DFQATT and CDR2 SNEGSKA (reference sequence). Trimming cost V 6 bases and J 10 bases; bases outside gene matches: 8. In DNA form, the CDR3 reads TGCAGTGCCCCGACAGGGGTCGGGTCACCCCTCCACTTT. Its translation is CSAPTGVGSPLHF.

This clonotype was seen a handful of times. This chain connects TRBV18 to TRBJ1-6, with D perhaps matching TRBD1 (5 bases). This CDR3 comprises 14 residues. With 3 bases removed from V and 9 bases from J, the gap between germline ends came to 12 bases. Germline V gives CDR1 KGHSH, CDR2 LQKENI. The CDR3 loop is CASSPKGRGSPLHF. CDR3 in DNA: TGTGCCAGCTCACCCAAGGGACGAGGTTCACCCCTCCACTTT.

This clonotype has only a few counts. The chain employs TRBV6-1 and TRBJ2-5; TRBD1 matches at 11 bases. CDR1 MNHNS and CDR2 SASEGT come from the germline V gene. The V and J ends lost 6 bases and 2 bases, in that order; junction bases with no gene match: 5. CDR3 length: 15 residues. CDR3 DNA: TGTGCCAGCAGGGGCCGGGACAGGGGGCAAGAGACCCAGTACTTC. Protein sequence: CASRGRDRGQETQYF.

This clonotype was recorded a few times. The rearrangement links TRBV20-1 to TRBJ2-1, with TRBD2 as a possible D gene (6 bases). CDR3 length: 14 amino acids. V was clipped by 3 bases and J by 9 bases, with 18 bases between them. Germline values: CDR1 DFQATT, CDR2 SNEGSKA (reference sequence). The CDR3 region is CSAREGGFDSEQFF. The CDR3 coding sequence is TGCAGTGCTAGGGAGGGTGGGTTTGACAGTGAGCAGTTCTTC.

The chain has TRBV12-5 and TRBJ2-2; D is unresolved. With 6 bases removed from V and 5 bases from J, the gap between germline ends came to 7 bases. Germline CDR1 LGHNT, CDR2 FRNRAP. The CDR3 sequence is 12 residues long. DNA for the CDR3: TGTGCTAGTGGCCAATCGACCGGGGAGCTGTTTTTT. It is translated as CASGQSTGELFF.

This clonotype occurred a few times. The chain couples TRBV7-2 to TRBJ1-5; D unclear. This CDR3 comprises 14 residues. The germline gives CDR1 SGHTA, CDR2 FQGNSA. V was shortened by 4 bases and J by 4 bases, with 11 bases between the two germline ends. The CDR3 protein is CASSSDGGNQPQHF. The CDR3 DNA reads TGTGCCAGCAGCTCGGACGGAGGAAATCAGCCCCAGCATTTT. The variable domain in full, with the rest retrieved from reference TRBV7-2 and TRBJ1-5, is GAGVSQSPSNKVTEKGKDVELRCDPISGHTALYWYRQSLGQGLEFLIYFQGNSAPDKSGLPSDRFSAERTGGSVSTLTIQRTQQEDSAVYLCASSSDGGNQPQHFGDGTRLSIL.

The CDR3: CSARWDRVSETQYF. CDR3 bases: TGCAGTGCTAGATGGGACAGGGTATCAGAGACCCAGTACTTC. This chain links TRBV20-1 with TRBJ2-5; 9 nucleotides agree with TRBD1. Germline V lookup: CDR1 DFQATT, CDR2 SNEGSKA (reference sequence). The CDR3 is 14 residues long. The V gene end was trimmed by 2 bases and the J gene end by 4 bases; junction bases not matched to a gene: 5.

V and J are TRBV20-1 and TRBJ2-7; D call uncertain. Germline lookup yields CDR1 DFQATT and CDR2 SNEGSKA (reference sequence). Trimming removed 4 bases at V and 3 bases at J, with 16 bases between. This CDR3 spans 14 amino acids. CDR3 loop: CSAIGRRQNYEQYF. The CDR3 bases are TGCAGTGCTATTGGCCGTCGGCAAAACTACGAGCAGTACTTC.

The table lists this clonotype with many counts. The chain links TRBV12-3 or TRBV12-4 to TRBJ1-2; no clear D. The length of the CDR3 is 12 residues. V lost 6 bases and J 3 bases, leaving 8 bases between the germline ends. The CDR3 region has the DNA TGTGCCAGCAGGAAAGGATACTATGGCTACACCTTC. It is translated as CASRKGYYGYTF.

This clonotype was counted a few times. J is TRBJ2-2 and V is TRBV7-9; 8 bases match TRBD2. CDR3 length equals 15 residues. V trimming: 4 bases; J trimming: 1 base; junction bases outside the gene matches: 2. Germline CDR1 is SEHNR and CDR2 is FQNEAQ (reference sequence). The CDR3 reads CASSYTSGNTGELFF. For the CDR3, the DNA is TGTGCCAGCAGCTATACTAGCGGGAACACCGGGGAGCTGTTTTTT. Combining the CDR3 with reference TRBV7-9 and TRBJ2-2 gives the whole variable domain DTGVSQNPRHKITKRGQNVTFRCDPISEHNRLYWYRQTLGQGPEFLTYFQNEAQLEKSRLLSDRFSAERPKGSFSTLEIQRTEQGDSAMYLCASSYTSGNTGELFFGEGSRLTVL.

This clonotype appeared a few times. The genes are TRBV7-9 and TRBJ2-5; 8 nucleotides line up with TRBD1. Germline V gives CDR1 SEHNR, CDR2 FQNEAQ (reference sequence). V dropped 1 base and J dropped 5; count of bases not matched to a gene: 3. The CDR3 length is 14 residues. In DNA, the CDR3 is TGTGCCAGCAGCTTAGAACAGGGGGTTGAGACCCAGTACTTC. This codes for CASSLEQGVETQYF.

CDR3 protein: CASSFSGRASHEQYF. CDR3 sequence (DNA): TGTGCCAGCAGCTTTAGCGGGAGGGCCAGCCACGAGCAGTACTTC. The chain recombines TRBV7-2 with TRBJ2-7, with 11 bases aligning to TRBD2. This CDR3 has 15 amino acids. Germline V CDR1 and CDR2: SGHTA, FQGNSA. V gave up 3 bases and J gave up 5 bases; unmatched junction bases: 6.

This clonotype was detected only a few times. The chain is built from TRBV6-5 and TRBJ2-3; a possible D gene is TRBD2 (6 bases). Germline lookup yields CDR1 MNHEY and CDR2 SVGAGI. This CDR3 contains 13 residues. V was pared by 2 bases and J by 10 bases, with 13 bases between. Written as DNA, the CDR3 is TGTGCCAGCAGTTACAGGGGACTGGAAGCGCAGTATTTT. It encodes CASSYRGLEAQYF.

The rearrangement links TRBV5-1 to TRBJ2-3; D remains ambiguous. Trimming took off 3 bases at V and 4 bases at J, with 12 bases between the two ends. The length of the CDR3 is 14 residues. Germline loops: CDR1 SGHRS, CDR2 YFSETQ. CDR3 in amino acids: CASSSARPPDTQYF. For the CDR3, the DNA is TGCGCCAGCAGCTCGGCTCGACCTCCAGATACGCAGTATTTT.

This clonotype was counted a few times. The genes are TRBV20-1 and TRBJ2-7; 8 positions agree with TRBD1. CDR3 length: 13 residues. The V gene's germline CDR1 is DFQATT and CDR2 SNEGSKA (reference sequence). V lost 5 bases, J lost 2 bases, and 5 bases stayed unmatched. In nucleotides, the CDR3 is TGCAGTGCTCGGACAGGGCACGCCTACGAGCAGTACTTC. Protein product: CSARTGHAYEQYF.